What follows are 16 T cell receptor beta chains derived from one specimen sequenced in a study of T-cell reconstitution after alpha-beta-depleted transplantation in children. The authors prepared the TCRbeta library with unique molecular identifiers. Each CDR3 protein gets one entry after TCRdb re-called the PCR reads with MiXCR. The data show tens of thousands of distinct CDR3 sequences, roughly 18% seen once. Specimen: PBMCs, mostly from graft donor cells, collected 360 days after TCRalphabeta/CD19-depleted stem cell transplant. The receptors here all came from a male patient aged 2-15 years who had a stem cell transplant for acute lymphoblastic leukemia, so the T cells may come from the graft donor.

The genes are TRBV6-5 and TRBJ2-5; a weak D match, TRBD1 (6 bases). Trimming left V 0 bases short and J 2 bases short, with 13 bases between. CDR1 and CDR2 from the germline V gene are MNHEY and SVGAGI. CDR3 length: 16 residues. The CDR3: CASSYSTGLHQETQYF. CDR3 nucleotide sequence: TGTGCCAGCAGTTACTCAACAGGGCTCCATCAAGAGACCCAGTACTTC.

CDR3 sequence (DNA): TGCGCCAGCAGCCAAGACCAACTAGCAGAAGTCGGGTCCGAGCAGTACTTC. This translates into CASSQDQLAEVGSEQYF. The V call is TRBV4-1, the J call TRBJ2-7; TRBD2 is a possible D gene (6 bases). This CDR3 contains 17 residues. Germline lookup yields CDR1 MGHRA and CDR2 YSYEKL. The V and J ends lost 0 bases and 6 bases respectively, with 21 bases between them.

This clonotype was seen a handful of times. The chain recombines TRBV4-2 with TRBJ2-2, with 7 bases that match TRBD1. V was pared by 1 base and J by 3 bases, with 8 bases of the junction left unmatched. CDR3 length: 17 residues. Germline loops: CDR1 LGHNA, CDR2 YNFKEQ. The CDR3 spells CASSQVSFGTDTGELFF. The CDR3, as DNA: TGTGCCAGCAGCCAAGTCTCTTTTGGGACAGACACCGGGGAGCTGTTTTTT.

The V call is TRBV2, the J call TRBJ1-5, with 9 bases matching TRBD1. Trimming removed 3 bases from V and 1 base from J; junction bases left unmatched: 1. Germline values: CDR1 SNHLY, CDR2 FYNNEI. This CDR3 region has 15 residues. The CDR3 spells CASSDGQGSNQPQHF. The CDR3 nucleotides are TGTGCCAGCAGTGATGGACAGGGGAGCAATCAGCCCCAGCATTTT.

This clonotype came up a few times. The rearrangement uses TRBV5-1 and TRBJ2-3, with TRBD2 identical over 7 bases. Per the germline V gene, CDR1 is SGHRS and CDR2 is YFSETQ. The CDR3 extends over 15 amino acids. The junction had 6 bases not matched to a gene; V was cut back by 0 bases and J by 5 bases. This CDR3 reads CASSLARLAGDTQYF. The CDR3 nucleotides read TGCGCCAGCAGCTTGGCAAGACTAGCTGGAGATACGCAGTATTTT.

There are a few counts of this clonotype. V and J are TRBV3-1 and TRBJ2-3; TRBD2 agrees at 8 bases. With 4 bases clipped from V and 5 bases from J, the junction kept 8 bases outside the gene matches. This CDR3 has 15 residues. CDR1 and CDR2 from the germline V gene are LGHDT and YNNKEL (reference sequence). The CDR3 spells CASSPAGEEEDTQYF. CDR3 bases: TGTGCCAGCAGCCCAGCGGGAGAGGAGGAAGATACGCAGTATTTT.

This clonotype was found a few times. This chain links TRBV4-1 with TRBJ2-7, with 8 bases identical to TRBD1. The length of the CDR3 is 17 residues. The germline CDR1 and CDR2 sequences are MGHRA and YSYEKL. Germline trimming cut 3 bases from V and 4 bases from J; bases unmatched to any gene: 14. The CDR3 here is CASSHKGRTGTVYEQYF. The CDR3 nucleotides read TGCGCCAGCAGCCATAAAGGTCGGACAGGGACGGTATACGAGCAGTACTTC.

The chain joins TRBV5-1 to TRBJ2-1; 8 bases are a match to TRBD1. Germline CDR1 SGHRS, CDR2 YFSETQ. The CDR3 is made up of 16 amino acids. V was pared by 4 bases and J by 3 bases, with 9 bases of the junction left unmatched. The CDR3 region is CASSLTRDRYYNEQFF. The DNA for the CDR3 is TGCGCCAGCAGCCTCACCCGGGACAGGTACTACAATGAGCAGTTCTTC.

This clonotype was counted a few times. The gene calls are TRBV12-3 or TRBV12-4 and TRBJ2-1; D call uncertain. The V end was cut by 5 bases, the J end by 0 bases, with 11 bases between. CDR3 length equals 15 residues. CDR3 residues: CASSLYISSYNEQFF. CDR3 sequence (DNA): TGTGCCAGCAGTCTCTATATTAGCTCCTACAATGAGCAGTTCTTC.

The chain employs TRBV21-1 and TRBJ2-1; whether TRBD1, the table's D call, matches the DNA was not checked. TRBV21-1 is designated a pseudogene. The CDR3 runs to 21 residues. Here the CDR3 DNA reads TGTGCCAGCCTCGTCACTCCTAGGGACAGGGGTTGTTTTCCGGGATTGGGTGAGCAGTTCTTC. Encoded protein: CASLVTPRDRGCFPGLGEQFF.

There are a few counts of this clonotype. Germline is not matched at one junction end, which may reflect a read error. J is TRBJ2-7 and V is TRBV20-1; D gene uncertain. CDR1 is DFQATT, CDR2 SNEGSKA, per germline (reference sequence). CDR3 length equals 13 residues. The CDR3 region has the DNA TGCAGTGCAGCCTCCGGGTTCTCCTCCGAGCAGTACTTC. Translating gives CSAASGFSSEQYF.

The genes are TRBV4-1 and TRBJ2-3; TRBD2 matches 10 bases. V dropped 1 base and J dropped 4; count of bases not matched to a gene: 5. This CDR3 is 16 amino acids long. Germline V gene sequence: CDR1 MGHRA, CDR2 YSYEKL. CDR3 residues: CASSQVPSGGSDTQYF. In nucleotides, the CDR3 is TGCGCCAGCAGCCAAGTCCCTAGCGGGGGATCAGATACGCAGTATTTT.

This clonotype has only a few counts. The J gene is TRBJ2-7, the V gene TRBV18; 10 bases are shared with TRBD1. This CDR3 region has 16 residues. The germline V gene has CDR1 KGHSH and CDR2 LQKENI. V was clipped by 6 bases and J by 5 bases; unmatched bases: 13. The DNA of the CDR3 is TGTGCCAGCTCGACCCTGACAGGGGGCGTATGGAACGAGCAGTACTTC. It encodes CASSTLTGGVWNEQYF.

This clonotype was found many times. V is TRBV10-3 and J is TRBJ1-1; D unclear. V lost 4 bases and J 0 bases, leaving 15 bases between the germline ends. Germline V gene lookup returns CDR1 ENHRY and CDR2 SYGVKD. The CDR3 is 16 residues long. The CDR3 region is CAISVLKAGLNTEAFF. Written as DNA, the CDR3 is TGTGCCATCAGTGTCCTTAAAGCGGGGTTGAACACTGAAGCTTTCTTT.

V and J are TRBV2 and TRBJ2-2; 7 positions match TRBD2. This CDR3 contains 15 residues. Per the germline V gene, CDR1 is SNHLY and CDR2 is FYNNEI. V lost 2 bases to trimming and J lost 2 bases; unmatched junction nucleotides: 2. The CDR3 sequence is CASSERTRNTGELFF. CDR3 in DNA: TGTGCCAGCAGTGAACGGACTAGAAACACCGGGGAGCTGTTTTTT.

This clonotype was recorded a few times. The chain uses TRBV5-1 and TRBJ2-2; 14 bases map to TRBD2. The CDR3 spans 17 residues. Germline assignment: CDR1 SGHRS and CDR2 YFSETQ. After removal of 6 bases from V and 5 bases from J, the junction contained 9 bases not matched to a gene. This CDR3 reads CASTRLAGGQNTGELFF. The CDR3 bases are TGCGCCAGCACCCGACTAGCGGGAGGGCAAAATACCGGGGAGCTGTTTTTT.